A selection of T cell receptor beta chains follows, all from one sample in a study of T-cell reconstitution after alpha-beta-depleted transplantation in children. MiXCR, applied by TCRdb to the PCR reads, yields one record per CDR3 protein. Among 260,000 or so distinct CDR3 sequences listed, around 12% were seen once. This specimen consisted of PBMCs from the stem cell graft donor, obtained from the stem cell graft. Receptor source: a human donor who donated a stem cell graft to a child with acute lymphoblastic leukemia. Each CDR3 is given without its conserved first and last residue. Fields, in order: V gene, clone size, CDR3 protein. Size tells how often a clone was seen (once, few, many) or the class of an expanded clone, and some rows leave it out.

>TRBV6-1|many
ASRDPRDSRSETQY
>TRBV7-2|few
ASSPSRSTDTQY
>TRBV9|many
ASSVGGQGTSGANVLT
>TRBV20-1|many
SAHHFERGTGELF
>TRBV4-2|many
ASSQERPDTQY
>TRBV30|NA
AWSTGTGMDEQY
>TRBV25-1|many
ASSETGKAGELF
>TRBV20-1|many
SARSPGRNYGYT
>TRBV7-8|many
ASSFYRAGTDTQY
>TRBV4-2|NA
ASSQVGGGANEQF
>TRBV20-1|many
SAHQGRDTEAF
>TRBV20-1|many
SARKGFRGRTLAF
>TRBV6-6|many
ASLGGRTGELF
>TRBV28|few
ASSLTGGADGYT
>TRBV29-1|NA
SVAGTGRPQNIQY
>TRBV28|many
ASSRLVLDRGVKIQY
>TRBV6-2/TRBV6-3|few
ASSYPAGHYEQY
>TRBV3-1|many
ASSPDPWDIFVQETQY
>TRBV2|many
ASSLGLAGGNRKQF
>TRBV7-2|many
ASSLASASGYNEQF
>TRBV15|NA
ATSTRGAAHQPQH
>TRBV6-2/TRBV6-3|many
ASSSGQGWYSNQPQH
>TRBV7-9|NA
ASSLAGQLGNEQF
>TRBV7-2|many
ASSLEAQPQH
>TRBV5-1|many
ASSLGGGEQPQH
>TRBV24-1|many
ATSDSYGYT